Here is one T cell receptor (beta chain) with its context. What it binds is unknown. These data belong to a study of T cell responses to AZD1222 COVID-19 vaccine. Study information: It was second doses at about 4 or about 12 weeks that were pooled. Study-level results: Possibly, clonal diversity was underestimated; donors were largely white British and included more females. Recipients of two AZD1222 doses showed rising Spike-specific TCR breadth and depth.

Sequenced by immunoSEQ multiplex PCR; TCRdb stores in-frame clones only, minus some. The sample consists of over 110,000 clones, about 93% of them appearing once. V was pared by 5 bases and J by 0 bases, with 13 bases between. The CDR3 runs 16 residues. Looked up from germline, CDR1 is SGHTA and CDR2 is FQGNSA. This receptor was identified in an adult in good health. The rearrangement links TRBV7-2 to TRBJ2-2, with a possible D match to TRBD2 (6 bases). Sequencing was performed on peripheral blood, taken on day 0 of AZD1222 vaccination. In DNA form, the CDR3 reads TGTGCCAGCAGCCCCTGGCCGGGGGCGAACACCGGGGAGCTGTTTTTT. This translates into CASSPWPGANTGELFF.